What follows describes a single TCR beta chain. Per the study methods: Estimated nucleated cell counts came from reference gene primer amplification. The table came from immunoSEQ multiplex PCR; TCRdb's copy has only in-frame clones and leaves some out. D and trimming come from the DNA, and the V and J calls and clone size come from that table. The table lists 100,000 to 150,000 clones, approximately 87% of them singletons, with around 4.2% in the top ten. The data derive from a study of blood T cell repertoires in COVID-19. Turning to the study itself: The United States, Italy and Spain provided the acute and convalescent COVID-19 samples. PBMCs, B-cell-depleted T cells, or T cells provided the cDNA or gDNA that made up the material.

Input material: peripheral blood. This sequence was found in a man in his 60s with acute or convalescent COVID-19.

CDR3 loop: CASSPSRETQYF. CDR3 DNA: TGTGCCAGCTCACCGAGCCGAGAGACCCAGTACTTC. The rearrangement joins TRBV18 to TRBJ2-5; D gene unclear. The CDR3 runs to 12 residues. Looked up from germline, CDR1 is KGHSH and CDR2 is LQKENI. With 3 bases removed from V and 4 bases from J, the gap between germline ends came to 6 bases.